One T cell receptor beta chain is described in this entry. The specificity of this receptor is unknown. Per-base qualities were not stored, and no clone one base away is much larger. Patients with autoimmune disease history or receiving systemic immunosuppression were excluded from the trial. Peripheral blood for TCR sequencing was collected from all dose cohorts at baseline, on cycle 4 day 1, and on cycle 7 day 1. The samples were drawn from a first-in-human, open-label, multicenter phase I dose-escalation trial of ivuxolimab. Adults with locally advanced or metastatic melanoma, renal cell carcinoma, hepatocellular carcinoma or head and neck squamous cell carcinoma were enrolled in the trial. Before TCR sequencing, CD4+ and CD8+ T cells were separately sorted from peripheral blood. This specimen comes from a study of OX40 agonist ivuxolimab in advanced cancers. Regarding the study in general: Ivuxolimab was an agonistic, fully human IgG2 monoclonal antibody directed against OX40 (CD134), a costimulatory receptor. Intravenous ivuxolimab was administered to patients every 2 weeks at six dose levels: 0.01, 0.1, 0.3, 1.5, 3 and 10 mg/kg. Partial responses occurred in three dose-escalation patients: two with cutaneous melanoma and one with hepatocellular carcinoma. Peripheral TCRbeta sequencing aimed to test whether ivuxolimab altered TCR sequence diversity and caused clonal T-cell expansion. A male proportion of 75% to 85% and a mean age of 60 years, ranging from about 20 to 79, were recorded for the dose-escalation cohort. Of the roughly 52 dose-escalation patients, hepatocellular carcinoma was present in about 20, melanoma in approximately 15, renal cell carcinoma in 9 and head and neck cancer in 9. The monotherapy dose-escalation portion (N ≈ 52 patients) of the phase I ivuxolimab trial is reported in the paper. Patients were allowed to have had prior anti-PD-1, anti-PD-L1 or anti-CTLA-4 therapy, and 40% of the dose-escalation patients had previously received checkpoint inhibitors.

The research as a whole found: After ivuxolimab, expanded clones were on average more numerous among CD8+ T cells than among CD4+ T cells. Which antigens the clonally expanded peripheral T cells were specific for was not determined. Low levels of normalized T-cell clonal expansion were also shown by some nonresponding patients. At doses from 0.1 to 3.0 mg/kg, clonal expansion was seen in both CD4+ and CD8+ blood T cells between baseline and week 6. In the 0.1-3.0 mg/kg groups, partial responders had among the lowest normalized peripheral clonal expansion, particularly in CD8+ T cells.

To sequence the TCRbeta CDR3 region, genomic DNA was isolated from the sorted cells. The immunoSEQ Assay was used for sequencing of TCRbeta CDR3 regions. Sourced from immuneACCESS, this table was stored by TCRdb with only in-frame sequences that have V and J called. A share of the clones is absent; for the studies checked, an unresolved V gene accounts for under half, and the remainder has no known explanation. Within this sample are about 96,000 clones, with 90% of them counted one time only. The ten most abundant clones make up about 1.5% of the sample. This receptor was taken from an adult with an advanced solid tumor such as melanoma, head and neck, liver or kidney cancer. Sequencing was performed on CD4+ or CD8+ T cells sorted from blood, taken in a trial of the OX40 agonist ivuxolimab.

CDR3 region: CASSLAPLGGYAGELFF. The bases are TGTGCCAGCAGCTTGGCCCCTCTAGGGGGGTACGCCGGGGAGCTGTTTTTT. Recombination connected TRBV5-4 to TRBJ2-2; the D gene cannot be resolved beyond TRBD1 or TRBD2, each matching 6 bases. The germline V gene (reference sequence) gives CDR1 as SGHNT and CDR2 as YYREEE. The CDR3 runs 17 residues from the cysteine to the phenylalanine. Only CDR3 DNA remains: 51 bases, in frame from the first base. The trim is 0 bases for V and 6 bases for J, with a gap of 18 bases between the germline ends.